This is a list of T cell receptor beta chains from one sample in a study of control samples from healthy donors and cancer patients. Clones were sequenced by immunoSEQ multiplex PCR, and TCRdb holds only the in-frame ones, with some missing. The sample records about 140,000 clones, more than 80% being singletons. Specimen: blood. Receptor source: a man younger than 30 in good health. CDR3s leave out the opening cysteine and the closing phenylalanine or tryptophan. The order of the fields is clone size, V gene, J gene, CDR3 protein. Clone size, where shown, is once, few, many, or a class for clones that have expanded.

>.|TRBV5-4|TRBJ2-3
ASNPGGFTDTQY
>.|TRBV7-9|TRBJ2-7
ASSSGQGPYEQY
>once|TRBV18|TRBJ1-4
ASSPRKGEGNEKLF
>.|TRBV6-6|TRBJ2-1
ASSYRDLFYNEQF
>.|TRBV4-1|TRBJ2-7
ASSQEGGAYEQY
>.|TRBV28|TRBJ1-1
ASRGQGGTEAF
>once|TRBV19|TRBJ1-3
ASSTGAGTGDFSTIY
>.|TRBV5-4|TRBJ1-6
ASSTGGGIYNSPLH
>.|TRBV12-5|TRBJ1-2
ASARGGGRYGYT
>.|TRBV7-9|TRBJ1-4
ASSSTDRGRVEKLF
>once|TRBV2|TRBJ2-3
ASSGAIRRTDTQY
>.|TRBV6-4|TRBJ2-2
ASSADSNTGELF
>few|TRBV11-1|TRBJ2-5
ASSLTGTSSETQY
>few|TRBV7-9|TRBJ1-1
ASSPSPGETEAF
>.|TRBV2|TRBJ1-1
ASSGGRATEAF
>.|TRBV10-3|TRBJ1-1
AIWGRGNTEAF
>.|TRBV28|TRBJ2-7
ASSLRGTLEQY
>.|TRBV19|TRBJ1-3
ASSPRTVSGNTIY
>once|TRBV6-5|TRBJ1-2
ASSTGTTRSGYT
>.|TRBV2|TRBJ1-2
ASSEGDYGYT
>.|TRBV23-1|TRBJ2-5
ATPGTVQETQY
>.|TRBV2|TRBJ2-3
ASSEQGVSTDTQY
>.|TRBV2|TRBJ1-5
ASSGQQGTGNQPQH
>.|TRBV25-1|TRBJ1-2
ASSDETLYGYT
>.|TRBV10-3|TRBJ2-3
AITSGLAGADTQY
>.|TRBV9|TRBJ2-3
ASSVGRATDTQY
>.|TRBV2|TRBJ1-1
AVGSLGTEAF
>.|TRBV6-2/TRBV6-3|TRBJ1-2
ASSGGPRVYGYT
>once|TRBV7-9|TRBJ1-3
ASSLEGFGNTIY
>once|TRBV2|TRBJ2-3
ASSEQGVTDTQY
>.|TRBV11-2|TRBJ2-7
ASRTSSSYEQY